Below are 21 T cell receptor beta chains sequenced from a single sample in a study of identifying expanded T cells in peripheral blood. Clones were read by immunoSEQ multiplex PCR, and TCRdb kept only the in-frame ones, dropping some. This table holds 100,000 to 150,000 clones, more than 75% found once. Input material: blood. These receptors were obtained from a person between 18 and 70 years old in good health.

This clone appeared a single time. The V gene is TRBV19, the J gene TRBJ2-7; TRBD1 matches 9 bases. The CDR3 loop spans 15 amino acids. Germline CDR1 is LNHDA and CDR2 is SQIVND (reference sequence). V lost 3 bases, J lost 3 bases, and 6 bases stayed unmatched. CDR3 in DNA: TGTGCCAGTAGTATGGGACAGGGACGGTTCTACGAGCAGTACTTC. This codes for CASSMGQGRFYEQYF.

The chain couples TRBV2 to TRBJ2-5, with 8 bases matching TRBD2. Germline trimming cut 6 bases from V and 4 bases from J; bases unmatched to any gene: 10. In germline, CDR1 is SNHLY, CDR2 FYNNEI. This CDR3 is built from 15 residues. CDR3 nucleotide sequence: TGTGCCAGCAGCGGAGGGACTAGTGGTAGAGAGACCCAGTACTTC. This encodes CASSGGTSGRETQYF.

V and J are TRBV7-8 and TRBJ2-7; 9 nucleotides align to TRBD1. This CDR3 is 15 amino acids long. V lost 7 bases to trimming and J lost 5 bases; unmatched junction nucleotides: 12. Germline V CDR1 and CDR2: SGHVS, FQNEAQ. CDR3 protein: CASIPLQGAEDEQYF. CDR3 DNA: TGTGCCAGCATCCCCTTACAGGGGGCTGAGGACGAGCAGTACTTC.

This rearrangement joins TRBV4-1 to TRBJ1-4; D remains unclear. V shed 5 bases and J shed 3 bases, with 16 bases lying between them. The CDR3 is 16 amino acids. Germline-derived CDR1 and CDR2 are MGHRA and YSYEKL. Written as DNA, the CDR3 is TGCGCCAGCAGCATCAGGAGAGGGTCGGCTAATGAAAAACTGTTTTTT. This codes for CASSIRRGSANEKLFF.

V is TRBV5-6 and J is TRBJ2-3; D is uncertain. The CDR3 runs to 12 residues. V lost 3 bases and J lost 4, with 6 bases in between. Germline assignment: CDR1 SGHDT and CDR2 YYEEEE. CDR3 region: CASSSPPDTQYF. The CDR3 nucleotides read TGTGCCAGCAGCTCCCCACCAGATACGCAGTATTTT.

This clone was detected only once. The chain employs TRBV30 and TRBJ1-4, with D hard to call. V was cut by 1 base and J by 8 bases, with 11 bases left in between. This CDR3 comprises 13 residues. Germline-derived CDR1 and CDR2 are GTSNPN and SVGIG (reference sequence). CDR3 sequence reads: CAWSGYTSEKLFF. The CDR3 DNA reads as TGTGCCTGGAGTGGGTACACCTCGGAAAAACTGTTTTTT.

V is TRBV15 and J is TRBJ1-5; no clear D. CDR3 length: 13 amino acids. Trimming shortened V by 0 bases and J by 7 bases, and 7 bases separated the two germline ends. CDR1 is LNHNV, CDR2 YYDKDF, per germline (reference sequence). The CDR3 reads CATSRDLGQPQHF. The DNA for the CDR3 is TGTGCCACCAGCAGAGATCTGGGACAGCCCCAGCATTTT.

This chain connects TRBV7-6 to TRBJ2-3; D may correspond to TRBD1 or TRBD2 (7 bases each). V was shortened by 5 bases and J by 2 bases, with 14 bases between the two germline ends. Germline CDR1 and CDR2: SGHVS and FNYEAQ. CDR3 length: 15 amino acids. CDR3 sequence (DNA): TGTGCCAGCAGCCCAGGGGGGGGGATCACAGATACGCAGTATTTT. This encodes CASSPGGGITDTQYF. Drawing the rest from reference TRBV7-6 and TRBJ2-3, the complete variable domain is GAGVSQSPRYKVTKRGQDVALRCDPISGHVSLYWYRQALGQGPEFLTYFNYEAQQDKSGLPNDRFSAERPEGSISTLTIQRTEQRDSAMYRCASSPGGGITDTQYFGPGTRLTVL.

V gene TRBV6-1 combines with J gene TRBJ1-1; D might be TRBD1 (6 bases). The germline CDR1 and CDR2 sequences are MNHNS and SASEGT. This CDR3 contains 12 residues. The V end lost 4 bases, the J end lost 11 bases, and 14 bases lay between the germline ends. CDR3 region: CASSVLSQGAFF. The DNA for the CDR3 is TGTGCCAGCAGTGTACTATCCCAGGGGGCTTTCTTT.

The chain couples TRBV11-3 to TRBJ2-7, with D tentatively TRBD1 (6 bases). The V gene lost 3 bases and the J gene lost 7 bases, with 16 bases spanning the gap. From germline, CDR1 is SGHNT and CDR2 YENEEA. CDR3 length: 14 residues. CDR3 DNA sequence: TGTGCCAGCAGCTTGACGGACAGCCCGAGAGAGCAGTACTTC. It codes for CASSLTDSPREQYF.

The chain carries TRBV11-2 and TRBJ1-5; D uncertain. V shed 4 bases and J shed 0 bases, with 4 bases lying between them. The germline gives CDR1 SGHAT, CDR2 FQNNGV. The CDR3 is 13 residues long. In DNA, the CDR3 is TGTGCCAGCAGCTACAATAGCAATCAGCCCCAGCATTTT. Its protein is CASSYNSNQPQHF.

J is TRBJ1-2 and V is TRBV5-8; D is undetermined. This CDR3 region has 13 residues. The germline CDR1 and CDR2 sequences are SGHTS and YDEGEE. V was pared by 0 bases and J by 5 bases, with 8 bases between. The CDR3 nucleotides read TGTGCCAGCAGCTTGGACGCGGCGTATGGCTACACCTTC. Its translation: CASSLDAAYGYTF.

This chain joins TRBV5-1 and TRBJ2-7, with D possibly being TRBD2 (5 bases). Trimming took 4 bases from V and 2 from J, leaving 10 bases between them. This CDR3 has 13 residues. Germline loops: CDR1 SGHRS, CDR2 YFSETQ. The CDR3 region has the DNA TGCGCCAGCAGCCGGGAAGTCCCCTACGAGCAGTACTTC. Translated, it gives CASSREVPYEQYF.

The rearrangement joins TRBV19 to TRBJ2-1, with 11 bases fitting TRBD2. Germline trimming cut 2 bases from V and 0 bases from J; bases unmatched to any gene: 9. Germline V gene data show CDR1 as LNHDA and CDR2 as SQIVND (reference sequence). The CDR3 totals 19 residues. The CDR3 nucleotides are TGTGCCAGTAGTATAAGTGCTAGCGGGGGGCGGAGCTCCTACAATGAGCAGTTCTTC. Its protein is CASSISASGGRSSYNEQFF.

The V and J genes are TRBV2 and TRBJ2-7, with D perhaps being TRBD1 or TRBD2 (6 bases each). The CDR3 spans 15 residues. V lost 10 bases to trimming and J lost 5 bases, with 24 bases between them. Germline CDR1 is SNHLY and CDR2 is FYNNEI. The CDR3 loop reads CATTWGASRSHEQYF. CDR3 coding DNA: TGTGCCACGACCTGGGGGGCTTCCCGGTCCCACGAGCAGTACTTC.

The chain uses TRBV11-2 and TRBJ1-3; no definite D call. The CDR3 runs 15 residues. The germline V and J ends were trimmed by 2 bases and 2 bases, with 10 bases remaining between them. CDR1 and CDR2 (germline): SGHAT, FQNNGV. CDR3 residues: CASSLLSIPGNTIYF. CDR3 nucleotides: TGTGCCAGCAGCTTATTAAGTATACCTGGAAACACCATATATTTT.

This chain joins TRBV6-6 and TRBJ2-1; D is unresolved. Germline V lookup: CDR1 MNHNY, CDR2 SVGAGI (reference sequence). This CDR3 contains 11 residues. Trimming cost V 6 bases and J 7 bases, with 7 bases left between them. The CDR3 DNA is TGTGCCAGCAGCATAGGGAATGAGCAGTTCTTC. It encodes CASSIGNEQFF.

The chain is built from TRBV19 and TRBJ2-2; D not resolved. With 7 bases removed from V and 3 bases from J, the gap between germline ends came to 15 bases. Per the germline V gene, CDR1 is LNHDA and CDR2 is SQIVND (reference sequence). The CDR3 loop spans 15 amino acids. CDR3 sequence reads: CASNEAGRDTGELFF. The CDR3 bases are TGTGCCAGTAACGAGGCAGGACGGGACACCGGGGAGCTGTTTTTT.

The chain is built from TRBV5-1 and TRBJ1-1, with D tentatively TRBD1 (6 bases). This CDR3 has 15 residues. V lost 3 bases, J lost 4 bases, and 16 bases lay in between. Germline CDR1 and CDR2: SGHRS and YFSETQ. The CDR3 loop reads CASSWSEQGSTEAFF. The CDR3 region has the DNA TGCGCCAGCAGCTGGTCGGAGCAGGGGAGCACTGAAGCTTTCTTT.

The rearrangement uses TRBV19 and TRBJ2-7; 7 bases map to TRBD1. This CDR3 is built from 15 residues. Germline CDR1 reads LNHDA; CDR2 reads SQIVND (reference sequence). V shed 5 bases and J 1 base; nucleotides not matched to a gene: 8. In DNA, the CDR3 is TGTGCCAGTAGTTCCGAGGACAGGTCATCCTACGAGCAGTACTTC. Its translation is CASSSEDRSSYEQYF.

The J gene is TRBJ1-2, the V gene TRBV9; D is possibly TRBD1 (5 bases). V dropped 0 bases and J dropped 7 bases, with 19 bases sitting between them. Germline V lookup: CDR1 SGDLS, CDR2 YYNGEE. This CDR3 is 16 amino acids long. The CDR3 DNA sequence: TGTGCCAGCAGCGTAGCGCAGGGAACCGACTATGGTGGCTACACCTTC. Its translation: CASSVAQGTDYGGYTF.